These 18 T cell receptor beta chains originate from one sample sequenced in a study of Ad26.COV2.S vaccination and SARS-CoV-2 variants. Treatment of the sample: approximately 18 received Ad26.COV2.S at low or high dose, single or two shots; roughly 5 received placebo; per-sample allocation not given. It was on day 63 after the first vaccine or placebo injection that samples were taken. This table comes from immunoSEQ multiplex PCR, and its TCRdb copy is limited to in-frame clones, with some not included. The table lists around 400,000 clones, around 89% of them singletons, with around 1.8% in the top ten. Specimen: peripheral blood, collected in a trial of Ad26.COV2.S vaccine versus placebo. The receptors were gathered from a person between 18 and 65 years old who received the Ad26.COV2.S COVID-19 vaccine or a placebo.

V usage is TRBV30 and J usage is TRBJ2-2; 8 nucleotides match TRBD1. CDR1 and CDR2 (germline): GTSNPN, SVGIG (reference sequence). The CDR3 length is 12 residues. V shed 8 bases, J shed 7 bases, and the junction held 6 bases outside the gene matches. The CDR3: CAGQGRGGELFF. DNA of the CDR3: TGTGCCGGACAGGGAAGGGGCGGGGAGCTGTTTTTT.

This clone was picked up one time. V gene TRBV3-1 (or the pseudogene TRBV3-2) combines with J gene TRBJ2-1; no firm D call. V lost 3 bases and J lost 4, with 7 bases in between. CDR1 LGHDT and CDR2 YNNKEL come from the germline V gene (reference sequence). The CDR3 totals 13 residues. CDR3 amino acids: CASSQSPYNEQFF. For the CDR3, the DNA is TGTGCCAGCAGCCAGTCACCTTACAATGAGCAGTTCTTC.

A single count supports this clone. This chain connects TRBV12-3 or TRBV12-4 to TRBJ2-3; no firm D call. V shed 6 bases and J shed 8 bases, with 12 bases lying between them. The CDR3 loop spans 12 amino acids. CDR3 sequence reads: CASSLTGGTQYF. The DNA for the CDR3 is TGTGCCAGCAGCCTGACGGGCGGTACGCAGTATTTT.

In regard to this clone: Within the sample, other DNA sequences also encode this same CDR3. V is TRBV12-3 or TRBV12-4 and J is TRBJ1-2, with D unresolved. This CDR3 is 13 amino acids long. The V end lost 1 base, the J end lost 3 bases, and 6 bases lay between the germline ends. The CDR3 DNA sequence: TGTGCCAGCAGTTTAGGAGGAGACTATGGCTACACCTTC. As protein: CASSLGGDYGYTF.

This chain uses TRBV3-1 (or the pseudogene TRBV3-2) with TRBJ2-3; D might be TRBD2 (5 bases). Germline CDR1 LGHDT, CDR2 YNNKEL (reference sequence). This CDR3 contains 15 residues. Trimming took 3 bases from V and 0 from J, leaving 10 bases between them. The chain's CDR3 is CASSHQRTSTDTQYF. CDR3 sequence (DNA): TGTGCCAGCAGCCACCAGCGGACTAGCACAGATACGCAGTATTTT.

The chain has TRBV28 and TRBJ2-5; the match to TRBD2 covers 15 bases. J was trimmed by 0 bases and V by 6 bases; bases with no gene match: 5. The CDR3 totals 17 residues. Germline V gene lookup returns CDR1 MDHEN and CDR2 SYDVKM. This CDR3 is CASRLGLAGGYQETQYF. DNA for the CDR3: TGTGCCAGCAGACTCGGACTAGCGGGAGGGTACCAAGAGACCCAGTACTTC.

The V and J genes are TRBV30 and TRBJ1-2; the D is unclear. Germline values: CDR1 GTSNPN, CDR2 SVGIG (reference sequence). This CDR3 has 12 residues. V was clipped by 0 bases and J by 3 bases, with 5 bases between them. The DNA for the CDR3 is TGTGCCTGGAGTGTACGAGACTATGGCTACACCTTC. This encodes CAWSVRDYGYTF.

This clone was seen only a few times. The chain employs TRBV7-9 and TRBJ2-7, with 8 bases lining up with TRBD2. J lost 5 bases, V lost 2 bases, and 5 bases had no gene match. Germline V gene sequence: CDR1 SEHNR, CDR2 FQNEAQ (reference sequence). This CDR3 spans 14 amino acids. The CDR3 sequence is CASSLLWRGDEQYF. The CDR3 nucleotides are TGTGCCAGCAGCTTATTATGGCGGGGGGACGAGCAGTACTTC.

The chain recombines TRBV28 with TRBJ1-1, with D maybe TRBD1 (6 bases). Germline V gene sequence: CDR1 MDHEN, CDR2 SYDVKM. The V end was cut by 2 bases, the J end by 5 bases, with 15 bases between. The CDR3 is 15 residues long. CDR3 protein: CASSLGGSSRTEAFF. The CDR3 coding sequence is TGTGCCAGCAGTTTAGGGGGCAGTTCGAGGACTGAAGCTTTCTTT. Combining the CDR3 with reference TRBV28 and TRBJ1-1 gives the whole variable domain DVKVTQSSRYLVKRTGEKVFLECVQDMDHENMFWYRQDPGLGLRLIYFSYDVKMKEKGDIPEGYSVSREKKERFSLILESASTNQTSMYLCASSLGGSSRTEAFFGQGTRLTVV.

The chain links TRBV13 to TRBJ2-7; D gene unclear. The CDR3 runs to 14 residues. Germline V gene sequence: CDR1 PRHDT, CDR2 FYEKMQ (reference sequence). V shed 3 bases and J shed 3 bases, with 12 bases lying between them. CDR3 nucleotides: TGTGCCAGCAGCTTGAACCCGACTGACTACGAGCAGTACTTC. Translation gives CASSLNPTDYEQYF.

The CDR3 region is CASSHRSDQPQHF. In DNA form, the CDR3 reads TGTGCCAGCAGCCACCGATCAGATCAGCCCCAGCATTTT. The gene calls are TRBV7-2 and TRBJ1-5; the D is unclear. Trimming shortened V by 5 bases and J by 5 bases, and 10 bases separated the two germline ends. The CDR3 extends over 13 amino acids. Germline loops: CDR1 SGHTA, CDR2 FQGNSA.

The rearrangement uses TRBV19 and TRBJ2-1, with 8 bases lining up with TRBD1. CDR1 is LNHDA and CDR2 is SQIVND in the germline V gene (reference sequence). Unmatched junction bases numbered 8, after V lost 3 bases and J lost 7 bases. The CDR3 is 15 amino acids. CDR3: CASSINRGKTNEQFF. CDR3 bases: TGTGCCAGTAGTATCAACAGGGGGAAGACGAATGAGCAGTTCTTC. The full variable domain, in which reference TRBV19 and TRBJ2-1 provide the parts outside the CDR3, is DGGITQSPKYLFRKEGQNVTLSCEQNLNHDAMYWYRQDPGQGLRLIYYSQIVNDFQKGDIAEGYSVSREKKESFPLTVTSAQKNPTAFYLCASSINRGKTNEQFFGPGTRLTVL.

This chain uses TRBV30 with TRBJ2-2; D ambiguous. This CDR3 contains 11 residues. Per the germline V gene, CDR1 is GTSNPN and CDR2 is SVGIG (reference sequence). Trimming took off 4 bases at V and 7 bases at J, with 7 bases between the two ends. CDR3 protein: CAWMKGGELFF. CDR3 nucleotide sequence: TGTGCCTGGATGAAGGGCGGGGAGCTGTTTTTT.

This clone has only one observation. V usage is TRBV7-6 and J usage is TRBJ2-7; 9 bases match TRBD2. The CDR3 loop spans 16 amino acids. Germline V gives CDR1 SGHVS, CDR2 FNYEAQ. Losses at the gene ends were 5 bases for V and 2 bases for J; bases not matched to a gene: 10. The CDR3 DNA is TGTGCCAGCAGCGCATGGAGTAGCGGGAGAACCTACGAGCAGTACTTC. It encodes CASSAWSSGRTYEQYF.

The chain joins TRBV7-8 to TRBJ2-4, with 8 bases aligning to TRBD2. V shed 5 bases, J shed 4 bases, and the junction held 7 bases outside the gene matches. Germline V gene data show CDR1 as SGHVS and CDR2 as FQNEAQ. CDR3 length equals 15 residues. In nucleotides, the CDR3 is TGTGCCAGCAGCGCGATACTAGCGGAGAAAAACATTCAGTACTTC. Translation gives CASSAILAEKNIQYF.

The V call is TRBV6-2 or TRBV6-3, the J call TRBJ2-1; the D is unclear. Germline values: CDR1 MNHEY, CDR2 SVGEGT. The CDR3 has 16 amino acids. V lost 4 bases to trimming and J lost 4 bases, with 17 bases between them. CDR3 nucleotide sequence: TGTGCCAGCAGTTCCCACTCTCCTTCCGCATACAATGAGCAGTTCTTC. This gives the protein CASSSHSPSAYNEQFF.

Here the CDR3 reads CASSPGTSGREVTGELFF. As DNA, the CDR3 is TGTGCCAGCAGTCCCGGGACTAGCGGGAGAGAGGTAACCGGGGAGCTGTTTTTT. J is TRBJ2-2 and V is TRBV28, with 14 bases lining up with TRBD2. The CDR3 runs to 18 residues. Looked up from germline, CDR1 is MDHEN and CDR2 is SYDVKM. Trimming cost V 5 bases and J 5 bases; bases outside gene matches: 10.

The CDR3 loop is CASSFLGDDLRGYTF. In nucleotides, the CDR3 is TGTGCCAGCAGCTTCCTTGGAGACGACCTGCGGGGCTACACCTTC. This sequence joins TRBV11-3 and TRBJ1-2; D remains ambiguous. The germline V and J ends were trimmed by 3 bases and 8 bases, with 19 bases remaining between them. The length of the CDR3 is 15 residues. Germline loops: CDR1 SGHNT, CDR2 YENEEA.